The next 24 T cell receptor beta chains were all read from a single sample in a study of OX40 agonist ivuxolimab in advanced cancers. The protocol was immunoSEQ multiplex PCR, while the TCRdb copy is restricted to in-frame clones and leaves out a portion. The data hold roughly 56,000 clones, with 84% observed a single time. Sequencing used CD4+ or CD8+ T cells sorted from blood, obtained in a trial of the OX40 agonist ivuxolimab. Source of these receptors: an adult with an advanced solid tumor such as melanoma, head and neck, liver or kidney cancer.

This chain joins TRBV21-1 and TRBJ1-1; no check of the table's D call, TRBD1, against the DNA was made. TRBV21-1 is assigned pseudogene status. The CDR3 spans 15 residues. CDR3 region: CASSKGGQGNTEAFF. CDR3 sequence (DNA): TGTGCCAGCAGCAAAGGCGGCCAGGGGAACACTGAAGCTTTCTTT.

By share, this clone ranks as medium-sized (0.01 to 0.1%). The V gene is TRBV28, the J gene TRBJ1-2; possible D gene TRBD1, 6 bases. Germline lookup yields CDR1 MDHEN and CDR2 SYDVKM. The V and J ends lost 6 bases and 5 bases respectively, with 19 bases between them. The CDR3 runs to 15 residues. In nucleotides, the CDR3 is TGTGCCAGCAGGCCCCTACGGGGGACAAGTTATGGCTACACCTTC. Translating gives CASRPLRGTSYGYTF.

As DNA, the CDR3 is TGTGCCAGCCTGGGGACAGGGGGCGACTGGTACGAGCAGTACTTC. It translates to CASLGTGGDWYEQYF. The chain combines TRBV28 with TRBJ2-5; 12 nucleotides match TRBD1. The DNA end is a closer match to TRBJ2-7, so the J assignment may be wrong. This CDR3 is built from 15 residues. Per the germline V gene, CDR1 is MDHEN and CDR2 is SYDVKM.

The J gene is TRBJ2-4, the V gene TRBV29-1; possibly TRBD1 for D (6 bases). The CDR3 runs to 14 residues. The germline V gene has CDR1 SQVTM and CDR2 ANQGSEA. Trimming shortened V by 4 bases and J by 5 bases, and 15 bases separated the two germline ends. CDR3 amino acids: CSVAQGIGENIQYF. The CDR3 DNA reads TGCAGCGTTGCCCAGGGGATTGGCGAAAACATTCAGTACTTC.

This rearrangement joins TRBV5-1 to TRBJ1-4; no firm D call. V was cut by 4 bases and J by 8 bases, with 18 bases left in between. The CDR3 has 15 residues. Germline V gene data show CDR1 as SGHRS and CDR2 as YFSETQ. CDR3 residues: CASSPWEDQREKLFF. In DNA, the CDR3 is TGCGCCAGCAGCCCCTGGGAGGACCAAAGGGAAAAACTGTTTTTT.

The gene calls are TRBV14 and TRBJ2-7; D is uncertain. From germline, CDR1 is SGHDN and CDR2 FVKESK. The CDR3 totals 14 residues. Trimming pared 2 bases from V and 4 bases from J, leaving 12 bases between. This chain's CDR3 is CASSQRTDAYEQYF. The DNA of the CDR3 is TGTGCCAGCAGCCAACGAACGGACGCGTACGAGCAGTACTTC.

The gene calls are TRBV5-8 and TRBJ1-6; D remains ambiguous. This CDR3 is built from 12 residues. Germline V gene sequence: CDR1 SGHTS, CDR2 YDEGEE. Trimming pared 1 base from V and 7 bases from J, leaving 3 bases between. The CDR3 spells CASSLWNSPLHF. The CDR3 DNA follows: TGTGCCAGCAGCTTGTGGAATTCACCCCTCCACTTT.

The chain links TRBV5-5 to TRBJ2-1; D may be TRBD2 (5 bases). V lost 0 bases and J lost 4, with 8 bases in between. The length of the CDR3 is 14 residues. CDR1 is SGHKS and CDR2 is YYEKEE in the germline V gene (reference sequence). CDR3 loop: CASSLGLYYNEQFF. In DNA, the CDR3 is TGTGCCAGCAGCTTGGGACTATATTACAATGAGCAGTTCTTC.

CDR3: CATSSSNDRRNTEAFF. The CDR3 DNA sequence: TGTGCCACCAGCAGTAGTAACGACAGGAGAAACACTGAAGCTTTCTTT. This chain connects TRBV15 to TRBJ1-1; D may be TRBD1 (6 bases). Trimming removed 3 bases at V and 2 bases at J, with 16 bases between. The CDR3 is 16 amino acids. Looked up from germline, CDR1 is LNHNV and CDR2 is YYDKDF (reference sequence).

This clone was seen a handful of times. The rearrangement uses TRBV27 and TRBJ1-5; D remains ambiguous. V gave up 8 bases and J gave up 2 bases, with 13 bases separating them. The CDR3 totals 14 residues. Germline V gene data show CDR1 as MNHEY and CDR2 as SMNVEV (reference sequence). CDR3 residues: CASARIDGNQPQHF. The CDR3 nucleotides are TGTGCCAGCGCGAGGATAGACGGCAATCAGCCCCAGCATTTT.

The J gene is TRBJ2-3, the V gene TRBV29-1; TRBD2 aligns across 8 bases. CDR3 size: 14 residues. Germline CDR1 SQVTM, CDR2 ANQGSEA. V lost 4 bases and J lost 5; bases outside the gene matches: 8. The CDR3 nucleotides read TGCAGCGTTGTCGACGGGAGGGCCGGAGATACGCAGTATTTT. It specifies CSVVDGRAGDTQYF.

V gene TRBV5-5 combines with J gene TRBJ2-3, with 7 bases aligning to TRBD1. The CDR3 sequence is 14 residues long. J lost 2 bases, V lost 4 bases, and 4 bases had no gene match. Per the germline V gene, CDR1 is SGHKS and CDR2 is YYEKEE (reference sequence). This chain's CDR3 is CASSRQGNTDTQYF. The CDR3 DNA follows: TGTGCCAGCAGCCGACAGGGAAACACAGATACGCAGTATTTT.

The CDR3 bases are TGTGCCAGCAGTGGACGACAGGCCCCCGGCGACTACGAGCAGTACTTC. It is translated as CASSGRQAPGDYEQYF. The chain links TRBV27 to TRBJ2-7; D perhaps matches TRBD1 (6 bases). The CDR3 has 16 residues. The ends were cut back, 5 bases at V and 3 bases at J, with 20 bases in the middle. Germline CDR1 reads MNHEY; CDR2 reads SMNVEV (reference sequence).

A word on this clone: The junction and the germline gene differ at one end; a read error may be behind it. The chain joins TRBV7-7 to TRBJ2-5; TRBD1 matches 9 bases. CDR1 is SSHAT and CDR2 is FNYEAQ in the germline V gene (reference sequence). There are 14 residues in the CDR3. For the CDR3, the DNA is TGTGCTAGCAGCTCCCCGGACAGGGGAGAGACCCAGTACTTC. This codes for CASSSPDRGETQYF.

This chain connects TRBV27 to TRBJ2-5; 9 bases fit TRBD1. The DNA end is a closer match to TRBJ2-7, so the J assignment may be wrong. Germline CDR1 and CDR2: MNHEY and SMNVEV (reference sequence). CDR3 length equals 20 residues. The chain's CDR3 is CASSPFGQGKGLLGIYEQYF. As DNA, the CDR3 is TGTGCCAGCAGTCCCTTCGGACAGGGGAAGGGCCTCCTCGGGATTTACGAGCAGTACTTC.

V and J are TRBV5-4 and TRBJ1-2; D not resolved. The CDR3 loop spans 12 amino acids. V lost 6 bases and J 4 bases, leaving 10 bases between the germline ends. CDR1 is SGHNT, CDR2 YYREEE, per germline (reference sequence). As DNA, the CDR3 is TGTGCCAGCACCAGACTTGGCTATGGCTACACCTTC. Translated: CASTRLGYGYTF.

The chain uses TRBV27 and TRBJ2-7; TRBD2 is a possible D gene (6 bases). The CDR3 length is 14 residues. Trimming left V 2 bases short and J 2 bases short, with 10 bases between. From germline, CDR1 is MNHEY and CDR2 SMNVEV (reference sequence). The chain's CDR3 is CASSLAGRTYEQYF. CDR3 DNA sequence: TGTGCCAGCAGTTTAGCGGGGCGCACCTACGAGCAGTACTTC.

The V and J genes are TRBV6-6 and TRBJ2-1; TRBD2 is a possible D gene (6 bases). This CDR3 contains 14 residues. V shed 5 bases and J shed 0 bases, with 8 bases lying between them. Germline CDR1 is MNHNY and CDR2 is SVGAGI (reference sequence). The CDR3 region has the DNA TGTGCCAGCAGTAGGGAGGACTCCTACAATGAGCAGTTCTTC. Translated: CASSREDSYNEQFF.

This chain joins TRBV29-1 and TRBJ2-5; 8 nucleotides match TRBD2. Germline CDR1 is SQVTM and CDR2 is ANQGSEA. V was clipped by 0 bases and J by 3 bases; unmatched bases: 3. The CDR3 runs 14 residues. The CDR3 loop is CSVEEPGGEETQYF. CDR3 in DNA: TGCAGCGTTGAAGAACCGGGGGGGGAAGAGACCCAGTACTTC.

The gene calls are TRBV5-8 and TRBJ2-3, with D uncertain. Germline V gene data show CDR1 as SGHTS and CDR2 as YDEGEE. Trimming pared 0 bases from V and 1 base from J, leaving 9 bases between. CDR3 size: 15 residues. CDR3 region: CASSLEAGGTDTQYF. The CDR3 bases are TGTGCCAGCAGCTTGGAGGCAGGCGGCACAGATACGCAGTATTTT.

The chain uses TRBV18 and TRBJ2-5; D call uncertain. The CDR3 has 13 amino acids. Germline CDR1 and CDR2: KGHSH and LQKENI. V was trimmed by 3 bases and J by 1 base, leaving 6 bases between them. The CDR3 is CASSPPTQETQYF. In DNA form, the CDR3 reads TGTGCCAGCTCACCCCCCACCCAAGAGACCCAGTACTTC. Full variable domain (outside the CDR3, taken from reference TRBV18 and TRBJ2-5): NAGVMQNPRHLVRRRGQEARLRCSPMKGHSHVYWYRQLPEEGLKFMVYLQKENIIDESGMPKERFSAEFPKEGPSILRIQQVVRGDSAAYFCASSPPTQETQYFGPGTRLLVL.

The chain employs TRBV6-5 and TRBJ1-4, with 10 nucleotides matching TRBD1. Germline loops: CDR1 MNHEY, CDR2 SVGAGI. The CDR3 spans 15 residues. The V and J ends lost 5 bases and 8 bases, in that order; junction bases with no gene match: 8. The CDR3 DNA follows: TGTGCCAGCAGTCACGACAGGGGGCAGCGGGAAAAACTGTTTTTT. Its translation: CASSHDRGQREKLFF.

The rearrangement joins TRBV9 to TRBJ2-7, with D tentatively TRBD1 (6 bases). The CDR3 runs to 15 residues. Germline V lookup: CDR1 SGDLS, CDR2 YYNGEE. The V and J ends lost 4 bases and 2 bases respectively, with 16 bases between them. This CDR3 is CASSQGSKGAYEQYF. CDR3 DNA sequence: TGTGCCAGCAGCCAAGGGTCTAAGGGGGCCTACGAGCAGTACTTC.

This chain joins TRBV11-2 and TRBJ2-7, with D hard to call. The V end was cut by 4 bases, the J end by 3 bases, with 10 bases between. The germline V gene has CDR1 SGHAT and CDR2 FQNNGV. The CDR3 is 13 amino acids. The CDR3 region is CASSSFVLYEQYF. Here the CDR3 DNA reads TGTGCCAGCAGCTCCTTCGTCCTCTACGAGCAGTACTTC.